This is a list of T cell receptor beta chains from one sample in a study of prognosis after radiotherapy for stage I lung cancer. Using its own MiXCR run on the multiplex PCR reads, TCRdb lists one record per CDR3 protein. The sample holds some 30,000 distinct CDR3 sequences; roughly 52% are singletons and the top ten take about 17%. Sequencing was performed on PBMCs, taken before or after stereotactic body radiation therapy (not recorded which). Receptor source: a donor aged 50 or older with non-small cell lung cancer. Both conserved end residues are part of each CDR3. Each record gives: D gene, V gene, J gene, clone size, CDR3 DNA, CDR3 protein. A D gene is named only where the DNA matches it firmly. Clone size is not always given. Where it is, it says once, few, many or a class for expanded clones.

d_gene: TRBD1; v_gene: TRBV5-1; j_gene: TRBJ1-2; abundance: -; CDR3nt: TGCGCCAGCAGCTCCGACAGGGGTGAGTCCTATGGCTACACCTTC; CDR3aa: CASSSDRGESYGYTF
d_gene: -; v_gene: TRBV20-1; j_gene: TRBJ1-2; abundance: -; CDR3nt: TGCAGTGCTAGAGTGGCTATATTCTTATGTGCTAACTATGGCTACACCTTC; CDR3aa: CSARVAIFLCANYGYTF
d_gene: -; v_gene: TRBV12-3/TRBV12-4; j_gene: TRBJ2-1; abundance: many; CDR3nt: TGTGCCAGCAGTTTGGGGGCGCTTGAGCAGTTCTTC; CDR3aa: CASSLGALEQFF
d_gene: TRBD2; v_gene: TRBV5-1; j_gene: TRBJ2-2; abundance: many; CDR3nt: TGCGCCAGCAGCTTGCCGGGACTAGGTCGTCCCGGGGAGCTGTTTTTT; CDR3aa: CASSLPGLGRPGELFF
d_gene: TRBD1; v_gene: TRBV6-2/TRBV6-3; j_gene: TRBJ2-3; abundance: -; CDR3nt: TGTGCCAGCAGTCGGACAGGGCCAGATACGCAGTATTTT; CDR3aa: CASSRTGPDTQYF
d_gene: TRBD2; v_gene: TRBV29-1; j_gene: TRBJ2-5; abundance: many; CDR3nt: TGCAGCGTTGAAGATCGAGGGACTAGGTTGGCAGTGGCCCAGTACTTC; CDR3aa: CSVEDRGTRLAVAQYF
d_gene: TRBD1; v_gene: TRBV9; j_gene: TRBJ2-2; abundance: many; CDR3nt: TGTGCCAGCAGCGTAGGGATCCCAGGGGGCACCGGGGAGCTGTTTTTT; CDR3aa: CASSVGIPGGTGELFF
d_gene: -; v_gene: TRBV2; j_gene: TRBJ1-2; abundance: once; CDR3nt: TGTGCCAGCAGTGAAGGAGTTGTGGATGGCTACACCTTC; CDR3aa: CASSEGVVDGYTF
d_gene: -; v_gene: TRBV6-5; j_gene: TRBJ2-7; abundance: -; CDR3nt: TGTGCCAGCAGTTACTCGAGTCACAACTACGAGCAGTACTTC; CDR3aa: CASSYSSHNYEQYF
d_gene: -; v_gene: TRBV19; j_gene: TRBJ2-7; abundance: many; CDR3nt: TGTGCCAGTCATGGGGCGCGCCCGCGCGGCGAGCAGTACTTC; CDR3aa: CASHGARPRGEQYF